The clone carrying this TCR beta chain was seen at least ten times. The CDR3 is made up of 14 amino acids. Germline trimming cut 0 bases from V and 5 bases from J; bases unmatched to any gene: 5. Germline V gives CDR1 SGHRS, CDR2 YFSETQ. These data come from a study of human T cells and chemical hapten exposure. TCRdb redid the calling of the RACE reads with MiXCR, one entry per CDR3 protein. Here the sample spans some 81,000 distinct CDR3 sequences, 11% being singletons. Time point in this sample: patch test 2, 6 weeks after DPC sensitization. Treatment specified: therapeutic diphenylcyclopropenone sensitization with weekly scalp DPC.

The TCR sequence derives from a man younger than 35 with alopecia areata. Some clones in this sample may be carry-over from other donors' samples. The V call is TRBV5-1, the J call TRBJ2-7; 7 positions agree with TRBD2. This sample comprised whole blood, obtained in connection with sensitization to the hapten diphenylcyclopropenone (DPC). CDR3 nucleotide sequence: TGCGCCAGCAGCTTGGGGGCAGGGAGGGACGAGCAGTACGTC. This codes for CASSLGAGRDEQYV.